What follows are 21 T cell receptor beta chains derived from one specimen sequenced in a study of blood T cell repertoires in COVID-19. Sequenced by immunoSEQ multiplex PCR; TCRdb stores in-frame clones only, minus some. The data contain under 140,000 clones, 70% to 90% of them seen just once; the ten biggest clones take up about 5%. The sequenced sample consisted of peripheral blood. The receptors shown here come from a human donor in a cohort sampled during active COVID-19.

This rearrangement joins TRBV19 to TRBJ2-7, with 7 bases matching TRBD1. J was trimmed by 0 bases and V by 9 bases; bases with no gene match: 5. Per germline, CDR1 LNHDA and CDR2 SQIVND (reference sequence). This CDR3 region has 13 residues. The CDR3 DNA sequence: TGTGCCAGCACGACAGGGAGCTCCTACGAGCAGTACTTC. As protein: CASTTGSSYEQYF.

The chain is built from TRBV27 and TRBJ1-1; 11 nucleotides line up with TRBD1. The CDR3 extends over 15 amino acids. Germline values: CDR1 MNHEY, CDR2 SMNVEV (reference sequence). J gave up 5 bases and V 5 bases, and 7 bases lay outside the gene matches. The CDR3 protein is CASSPGTGGWTEAFF. DNA for the CDR3: TGTGCCAGCAGTCCCGGGACAGGGGGTTGGACTGAAGCTTTCTTT.

CDR3: CASSQGLGAGGNIQYF. The CDR3 region has the DNA TGTGCCAGCAGCCAAGGACTAGGAGCGGGAGGAAACATTCAGTACTTC. The V gene is TRBV4-2, the J gene TRBJ2-4; 9 bases match TRBD2. Germline V lookup: CDR1 LGHNA, CDR2 YNFKEQ. CDR3 size: 16 residues. With 1 base clipped from V and 6 bases from J, the junction kept 7 bases outside the gene matches.

This chain connects TRBV6-5 to TRBJ1-1; 7 positions match TRBD1. The CDR3 sequence is 14 residues long. With 6 bases clipped from V and 5 bases from J, the junction kept 9 bases outside the gene matches. Germline V gene lookup returns CDR1 MNHEY and CDR2 SVGAGI. In nucleotides, the CDR3 is TGTGCCAGCAGAGAGGGACAGCGAGCGACTGAAGCTTTCTTT. Its protein product is CASREGQRATEAFF.

The chain links TRBV5-1 to TRBJ1-1; D gene unclear. Germline V gives CDR1 SGHRS, CDR2 YFSETQ. The CDR3 runs to 17 residues. The V gene lost 0 bases and the J gene lost 0 bases, with 15 bases spanning the gap. CDR3 DNA: TGCGCCAGCAGCTTGGGGGTCTACGGGTTGGTGAACACTGAAGCTTTCTTT. It specifies CASSLGVYGLVNTEAFF.

The chain combines TRBV30 with TRBJ2-5; TRBD2 matches at 9 bases. Germline V gives CDR1 GTSNPN, CDR2 SVGIG (reference sequence). The junction had 13 bases not matched to a gene; V was cut back by 4 bases and J by 4 bases. CDR3 length: 16 amino acids. CDR3 in amino acids: CAWKGVAGDEGETQYF. The CDR3 coding sequence is TGTGCCTGGAAGGGAGTAGCGGGAGATGAGGGAGAGACCCAGTACTTC.

The rearrangement links TRBV4-1 to TRBJ2-5; D is unclear. V was shortened by 0 bases and J by 1 base, with 15 bases between the two germline ends. CDR1 and CDR2 from the germline V gene are MGHRA and YSYEKL. This CDR3 has 17 amino acids. The CDR3 DNA reads as TGCGCCAGCAGCCAAGACTTGAGGCAGTGGATCCAAGAGACCCAGTACTTC. Protein sequence: CASSQDLRQWIQETQYF.

This sequence joins TRBV20-1 and TRBJ1-1; D ambiguous. This CDR3 has 11 amino acids. From germline, CDR1 is DFQATT and CDR2 SNEGSKA (reference sequence). With 6 bases removed from V and 4 bases from J, the gap between germline ends came to 9 bases. This CDR3 is CSASRATEAFF. The CDR3 bases are TGCAGTGCCTCGAGGGCCACTGAAGCTTTCTTT.

This clone was detected only once. V gene TRBV20-1 combines with J gene TRBJ2-3; D is perhaps TRBD2 (6 bases). The CDR3 spans 14 residues. The germline gives CDR1 DFQATT, CDR2 SNEGSKA (reference sequence). Between the trimmed V and J ends, which lost 3 bases and 4 bases, there was a span of 14 bases. The CDR3 is CSASVAEEPDTQYF. CDR3 bases: TGCAGTGCTAGTGTAGCGGAGGAACCAGATACGCAGTATTTT.

The chain combines TRBV7-9 with TRBJ2-7, with TRBD2 identical over 8 bases. CDR3 length: 11 residues. CDR1 is SEHNR and CDR2 is FQNEAQ in the germline V gene (reference sequence). The V segment lost 4 bases and the J segment 9 bases; nucleotides outside the gene matches: 2. DNA for the CDR3: TGTGCCAGCAGCTCCCGGGGGGGGCAGTACTTC. The encoded protein is CASSSRGGQYF.

The V and J genes are TRBV9 and TRBJ2-2, with 7 bases matching TRBD2. The CDR3 spans 17 residues. V lost 2 bases, J lost 0 bases, and 7 bases stayed unmatched. Germline CDR1 and CDR2: SGDLS and YYNGEE. The CDR3, as DNA: TGTGCCAGCAGCGTTCTCCCGGGGGGAACGAACACCGGGGAGCTGTTTTTT. This codes for CASSVLPGGTNTGELFF.

The chain recombines TRBV30 with TRBJ2-6, with D possibly matching TRBD2 (5 bases). The CDR3 extends over 15 amino acids. The germline gives CDR1 GTSNPN, CDR2 SVGIG (reference sequence). The V end was cut by 0 bases, the J end by 0 bases, with 6 bases between. CDR3: CAWSVAGSGANVLTF. In DNA, the CDR3 is TGTGCCTGGAGTGTTGCGGGCTCTGGGGCCAACGTCCTGACTTTC.

This chain uses TRBV3-1 (or the pseudogene TRBV3-2) with TRBJ2-5; the match to TRBD1 covers 12 bases. Unmatched junction bases numbered 5, after V lost 4 bases and J lost 5 bases. The CDR3 is made up of 15 amino acids. The germline CDR1 and CDR2 sequences are LGHDT and YNNKEL (reference sequence). The CDR3 protein is CASSPGTGGSETQYF. CDR3 sequence (DNA): TGTGCCAGCAGCCCCGGGACAGGGGGCTCGGAGACCCAGTACTTC.

The rearrangement joins TRBV9 to TRBJ2-1; D may be TRBD1 (5 bases). Germline CDR1 is SGDLS and CDR2 is YYNGEE. This CDR3 is built from 16 residues. V gave up 0 bases and J gave up 0 bases, with 10 bases separating them. The CDR3 region has the DNA TGTGCCAGCAGCGTAGACGACAGCCGCTCCTACAATGAGCAGTTCTTC. This encodes CASSVDDSRSYNEQFF.

The genes are TRBV9 and TRBJ2-7; D might be TRBD1 (5 bases). The V and J ends lost 4 bases and 5 bases respectively, with 19 bases between them. This CDR3 region has 15 residues. Germline lookup yields CDR1 SGDLS and CDR2 YYNGEE. The CDR3 spells CASSTQSQGFHEQYF. The CDR3 nucleotides are TGTGCCAGCAGCACCCAATCCCAGGGTTTCCACGAGCAGTACTTC.

The chain links TRBV29-1 to TRBJ2-2; maybe TRBD1 (8 bases). This CDR3 has 15 residues. Germline CDR1 and CDR2: SQVTM and ANQGSEA. V was cut by 6 bases and J by 4 bases, with 18 bases left in between. The CDR3: CSVVAYRGGTGELFF. The CDR3 DNA follows: TGCAGCGTGGTAGCTTACAGGGGGGGCACCGGGGAGCTGTTTTTT.

This clone appeared once. CDR3 bases: TGCGCCAGCAGCTTGTGGCAGGGTGTCACAGATACGCAGTATTTT. Translating gives CASSLWQGVTDTQYF. The chain carries TRBV5-1 and TRBJ2-3, with D maybe TRBD1 (5 bases). The V end lost 1 base, the J end lost 2 bases, and 11 bases lay between the germline ends. CDR1 and CDR2 from the germline V gene are SGHRS and YFSETQ. The CDR3 spans 15 residues.

The sample holds a few counts of this clone. This chain joins TRBV10-3 and TRBJ2-7; 9 bases fit TRBD2. With 8 bases clipped from V and 4 bases from J, the junction kept 3 bases outside the gene matches. Germline CDR1 ENHRY, CDR2 SYGVKD. There are 12 residues in the CDR3. The DNA of the CDR3 is TGTGCCATCCGGCGGGAGGGTTACGAGCAGTACTTC. This translates into CAIRREGYEQYF.

This rearrangement joins TRBV19 to TRBJ2-1; 8 nucleotides line up with TRBD1. V trimming: 1 base; J trimming: 6 bases; junction bases outside the gene matches: 5. CDR3 length: 15 residues. The germline V gene has CDR1 LNHDA and CDR2 SQIVND (reference sequence). CDR3 loop: CASSIGTGSSNEQFF. In nucleotides, the CDR3 is TGTGCCAGTAGTATAGGGACAGGGAGTAGCAATGAGCAGTTCTTC.

This sequence joins TRBV5-5 and TRBJ2-1; 8 bases fit TRBD1. V dropped 2 bases and J dropped 3; count of bases not matched to a gene: 4. Germline V gene sequence: CDR1 SGHKS, CDR2 YYEKEE (reference sequence). The CDR3 consists of 15 residues. The chain's CDR3 is CASSFVDRDYNEQFF. In DNA form, the CDR3 reads TGTGCCAGCAGCTTCGTGGACAGGGACTACAATGAGCAGTTCTTC.

This chain uses TRBV10-2 with TRBJ2-5; maybe TRBD2 (5 bases). The CDR3 covers 14 residues. Germline V gives CDR1 WSHSY, CDR2 SAAADI. The V end lost 0 bases, the J end lost 5 bases, and 10 bases lay between the germline ends. CDR3 amino acids: CASSESASWETQYF. In nucleotides, the CDR3 is TGCGCCAGCAGTGAGTCGGCTAGCTGGGAGACCCAGTACTTC.